The T cell receptor beta chain under discussion was sequenced for a study of OX40 agonist ivuxolimab in advanced cancers. Study background: Allowance was made for prior anti-PD-1, anti-PD-L1 or anti-CTLA-4 therapy, and about 40% had some. Study-level findings and limits: No antigen was identified for the clonally expanded peripheral T cells.

A note on this clone: No antigen is known for it.

The investigators sampled blood at baseline, at cycle 4 day 1, and at cycle 7 day 1. Clones were read by immunoSEQ multiplex PCR, and TCRdb kept only the in-frame ones, dropping some. The repertoire consists of more than 50,000 clones, with almost 95% occurring once and the leading ten covering around 19%. The CDR3 length is 12 residues. The germline CDR1 and CDR2 sequences are SNHLY and FYNNEI. The V and J ends lost 6 bases and 10 bases respectively, with 15 bases between them. The rearrangement links TRBV2 to TRBJ1-2; D is uncertain. The sample here was CD4+ or CD8+ T cells sorted from blood, taken in a trial of the OX40 agonist ivuxolimab. This sequence was found in an adult with an advanced solid tumor such as melanoma, head and neck, liver or kidney cancer. CDR3 protein: CASRDGIRVYTF. CDR3 sequence (DNA): TGTGCCAGCAGGGACGGTATAAGAGTCTACACCTTC.